This passage covers 30 T cell receptor beta chains from one sample sequenced in a study of cytomegalovirus exposure and HLA in healthy donors. PCR employed 60 Vbeta and 13 Jbeta primers. Measured with immunoSEQ multiplex PCR; TCRdb has only the in-frame clones, and not every one. The sample yields 130,000 to 150,000 clones, around 75% seen once. The sample taken for sequencing was PBMCs. These receptor sequences come from a woman between 18 and 29 years old in good health and CMV-seronegative.

The chain uses TRBV2 and TRBJ1-1; perhaps TRBD1 as D (5 bases). The CDR3 consists of 14 residues. Per the germline V gene, CDR1 is SNHLY and CDR2 is FYNNEI. V lost 6 bases to trimming and J lost 6 bases, with 17 bases between them. In DNA, the CDR3 is TGTGCCAGCAGCTATCAGGGTGGGATGCCTGAAGCTTTCTTT. It encodes CASSYQGGMPEAFF.

The V and J genes are TRBV19 and TRBJ2-7; D perhaps matches TRBD1 (5 bases). Germline V gene data show CDR1 as LNHDA and CDR2 as SQIVND (reference sequence). The V gene lost 9 bases and the J gene lost 0 bases, with 15 bases spanning the gap. This CDR3 has 14 amino acids. CDR3 sequence reads: CASQPGPSSYEQYF. The CDR3 coding sequence is TGTGCCAGCCAACCAGGGCCGAGCTCCTACGAGCAGTACTTC.

The CDR3 spells CASSYSLGRGEQFF. The CDR3 nucleotides read TGTGCCAGCAGCTATAGTCTGGGGCGAGGTGAGCAGTTCTTC. The rearrangement joins TRBV7-9 to TRBJ2-1; a weak D match, TRBD1 (5 bases). V lost 4 bases and J lost 9, with 16 bases in between. The CDR3 totals 14 residues. Germline V gives CDR1 SEHNR, CDR2 FQNEAQ (reference sequence).

The gene calls are TRBV28 and TRBJ2-1; weak D call: TRBD1 (6 bases). V gave up 6 bases and J gave up 8 bases, with 11 bases separating them. The CDR3 covers 12 residues. Germline CDR1 MDHEN, CDR2 SYDVKM. The CDR3 spells CASRTQGYEQFF. The CDR3 region has the DNA TGTGCCAGCAGGACGCAGGGGTATGAGCAGTTCTTC.

A few counts support this clone. V is TRBV7-2 and J is TRBJ2-5, with TRBD1 matching over 9 bases. The CDR3 length is 16 residues. Germline CDR1 is SGHTA and CDR2 is FQGNSA. The V and J ends lost 4 bases and 5 bases, in that order; junction bases with no gene match: 11. The CDR3 reads CASSSVDRGTQETQYF. CDR3 sequence (DNA): TGTGCCAGCAGCTCCGTCGACAGGGGGACCCAGGAGACCCAGTACTTC.

DNA for the CDR3: TGTGCCAGCAGTTTATATGGGGCCAGTAATGAAGCTTTCTTT. It specifies CASSLYGASNEAFF. This rearrangement joins TRBV27 to TRBJ1-1; D may be TRBD1 (5 bases). V lost 1 base and J lost 7, with 13 bases in between. This CDR3 region has 14 residues. The germline gives CDR1 MNHEY, CDR2 SMNVEV (reference sequence).

The rearrangement joins TRBV19 to TRBJ1-1, with D possibly TRBD1 on 6 matching bases. The CDR3 consists of 16 residues. The V gene lost 6 bases and the J gene lost 0 bases, with 17 bases spanning the gap. Germline-derived CDR1 and CDR2 are LNHDA and SQIVND (reference sequence). This CDR3 is CASRTKWDIMNTEAFF. The CDR3 DNA is TGTGCCAGTAGAACCAAATGGGACATCATGAACACTGAAGCTTTCTTT.

The table lists this clone with a few counts. CDR3 nucleotides: TGTGCCAGCAGTGACTCGACGGGAGGTGGTGTTAATGAGCAGTTCTTC. Residues: CASSDSTGGGVNEQFF. The chain combines TRBV6-4 with TRBJ2-1, with 7 bases aligning to TRBD2. CDR3 size: 16 residues. Germline CDR1 is MRHNA and CDR2 is SNTAGT. The V and J ends lost 0 bases and 7 bases, in that order; junction bases with no gene match: 9.

The V and J genes are TRBV2 and TRBJ2-7, with D maybe TRBD2 (5 bases). CDR1 and CDR2 (germline): SNHLY, FYNNEI. This CDR3 is 15 amino acids long. The CDR3 protein is CASSEAGGSSYGQYV. In nucleotides, the CDR3 is TGTGCCAGCAGTGAGGCGGGCGGATCTTCCTACGGGCAGTACGTC.

V gene TRBV9 combines with J gene TRBJ1-5; D is uncertain. V lost 5 bases and J 6 bases, leaving 9 bases between the germline ends. This CDR3 has 12 amino acids. The germline V gene encodes CDR1 SGDLS and CDR2 YYNGEE. The CDR3 loop reads CASRDGVQPQHF. The CDR3 DNA follows: TGTGCCAGCAGAGACGGGGTTCAGCCCCAGCATTTT.

The V and J genes are TRBV6-5 and TRBJ1-2, with D perhaps matching TRBD1 (6 bases). Germline lookup yields CDR1 MNHEY and CDR2 SVGAGI. The CDR3 covers 15 residues. The V and J ends lost 2 bases and 8 bases respectively, with 18 bases between them. The DNA of the CDR3 is TGTGCCAGCAGTTACATCAGGGGCGGCGGAGGAGGCTACACCTTC. It is translated as CASSYIRGGGGGYTF.

J is TRBJ1-2 and V is TRBV28; tentative D call: TRBD1 (6 bases). Trimming stripped 5 bases from V and 8 bases from J, with 21 bases between. The CDR3 is 15 residues long. Looked up from germline, CDR1 is MDHEN and CDR2 is SYDVKM. Here the CDR3 reads CASSQPGSRRGGYTF. The CDR3 nucleotides are TGTGCCAGCAGTCAGCCGGGATCAAGAAGGGGGGGCTACACCTTC.

The chain links TRBV5-1 to TRBJ2-5; TRBD2 agrees at 11 bases. Germline V gene sequence: CDR1 SGHRS, CDR2 YFSETQ. J lost 4 bases, V lost 6 bases, and 5 bases had no gene match. The CDR3 sequence is 14 residues long. CDR3 nucleotide sequence: TGCGCCAGCACCACTAGCGGGAGACGAGAGACCCAGTACTTC. As protein: CASTTSGRRETQYF.

The chain carries TRBV7-2 and TRBJ2-1; 7 positions agree with TRBD2. The CDR3 covers 14 residues. V was pared by 10 bases and J by 3 bases, with 9 bases of the junction left unmatched. Germline CDR1 SGHTA, CDR2 FQGNSA. CDR3 protein: CATKAGYLYNEQFF. The CDR3 DNA is TGTGCCACCAAAGCGGGATACCTCTACAATGAGCAGTTCTTC.

This clone showed up just a few times. J is TRBJ2-1 and V is TRBV29-1, with D possibly being TRBD2 (5 bases). This CDR3 has 13 amino acids. The V gene's germline CDR1 is SQVTM and CDR2 ANQGSEA. The ends were cut back, 4 bases at V and 7 bases at J, with 14 bases in the middle. CDR3 protein: CSVGQRFLNEQFF. The CDR3 region has the DNA TGCAGCGTTGGTCAGCGGTTTTTGAATGAGCAGTTCTTC.

The V call is TRBV27, the J call TRBJ1-1; TRBD1 agrees at 9 bases. The CDR3 runs 15 residues. J was trimmed by 7 bases and V by 4 bases; bases with no gene match: 10. CDR1 and CDR2 (germline): MNHEY, SMNVEV (reference sequence). The CDR3 here is CASSSSRTGDVEAFF. CDR3 nucleotide sequence: TGTGCCAGCAGTTCCTCCCGGACAGGGGATGTTGAAGCTTTCTTT.

This clone has only one observation. The chain joins TRBV7-9 to TRBJ2-3; 8 positions agree with TRBD2. V was pared by 5 bases and J by 2 bases, with 12 bases of the junction left unmatched. CDR3 length equals 17 residues. Germline CDR1 SEHNR, CDR2 FQNEAQ (reference sequence). CDR3 amino acids: CASSKGGLGAHTDTQYF. In nucleotides, the CDR3 is TGTGCCAGCAGCAAAGGGGGACTAGGGGCCCACACAGATACGCAGTATTTT.

The chain couples TRBV6-5 to TRBJ1-2; weak D call: TRBD1 (5 bases). The germline V gene encodes CDR1 MNHEY and CDR2 SVGAGI. The ends were cut back, 0 bases at V and 4 bases at J, with 12 bases in the middle. This CDR3 region has 15 residues. In DNA form, the CDR3 reads TGTGCCAGCAGTTACTCGGGCAGGGTTGGCTATGGCTACACCTTC. Protein: CASSYSGRVGYGYTF.

This CDR3 reads CASSAGNSGANVLTF. The CDR3 bases are TGCGCCAGCAGCGCAGGTAACTCTGGGGCCAACGTCCTGACTTTC. This rearrangement joins TRBV5-1 to TRBJ2-6, with D hard to call. Germline loops: CDR1 SGHRS, CDR2 YFSETQ. The CDR3 contains 15 residues. Trimming stripped 4 bases from V and 0 bases from J, with 8 bases between.

The gene calls are TRBV5-1 and TRBJ2-5, with 9 positions matching TRBD1. Germline loops: CDR1 SGHRS, CDR2 YFSETQ. There are 13 residues in the CDR3. With 4 bases clipped from V and 5 bases from J, the junction kept 3 bases outside the gene matches. CDR3 loop: CASSGTGWETQYF. CDR3 nucleotides: TGCGCCAGCAGCGGGACAGGGTGGGAGACCCAGTACTTC.

This clone was observed a single time. The chain couples TRBV13 to TRBJ1-2; D may be TRBD1 (6 bases). The germline CDR1 and CDR2 sequences are PRHDT and FYEKMQ (reference sequence). V was trimmed by 2 bases and J by 3 bases, leaving 10 bases between them. The CDR3 consists of 14 residues. In DNA form, the CDR3 reads TGTGCCAGCAGCTTACAGGGGCCTTACTATGGCTACACCTTC. Its protein is CASSLQGPYYGYTF.

The chain combines TRBV7-2 with TRBJ1-4; no clear D. V lost 5 bases and J 7 bases, leaving 14 bases between the germline ends. The CDR3 consists of 14 residues. The germline CDR1 and CDR2 sequences are SGHTA and FQGNSA. The CDR3 region is CASSLLVSGEKLFF. DNA of the CDR3: TGTGCCAGCAGCCTATTGGTTTCGGGTGAAAAACTGTTTTTT.

The chain has TRBV18 and TRBJ2-3; 13 nucleotides line up with TRBD2. V shed 5 bases and J 2 bases; nucleotides not matched to a gene: 4. This CDR3 contains 16 residues. Looked up from germline, CDR1 is KGHSH and CDR2 is LQKENI. CDR3 nucleotide sequence: TGTGCCAGCTCAGCGACTAGCGGGAGGAACACAGATACGCAGTATTTT. It translates to CASSATSGRNTDTQYF. The full variable domain, completed using reference TRBV18 and TRBJ2-3, is NAGVMQNPRHLVRRRGQEARLRCSPMKGHSHVYWYRQLPEEGLKFMVYLQKENIIDESGMPKERFSAEFPKEGPSILRIQQVVRGDSAAYFCASSATSGRNTDTQYFGPGTRLTVL.

CDR3 nucleotides: TGTGCCAGCAGCTTACTACAGGGGGGCAATCAGCCCCAGCATTTT. Translating it yields CASSLLQGGNQPQHF. The rearrangement links TRBV7-8 to TRBJ1-5; 8 bases align to TRBD1. There are 15 residues in the CDR3. V gave up 2 bases and J gave up 2 bases; unmatched junction bases: 2. Looked up from germline, CDR1 is SGHVS and CDR2 is FQNEAQ.

This chain uses TRBV7-8 with TRBJ2-1; 15 bases line up with TRBD2. This CDR3 spans 15 amino acids. The germline V gene encodes CDR1 SGHVS and CDR2 FQNEAQ. The ends lost 6 bases at V and 15 bases at J; junction bases unmatched: 12. Here the CDR3 reads CASRMPGLAGGEGFF. The CDR3 DNA is TGTGCCAGCAGGATGCCGGGACTAGCGGGAGGCGAGGGGTTCTTC.

This chain uses TRBV11-3 with TRBJ2-7, with TRBD1 matching over 9 bases. Germline V lookup: CDR1 SGHNT, CDR2 YENEEA. The CDR3 totals 13 residues. V shed 6 bases, J shed 6 bases, and the junction held 6 bases outside the gene matches. This CDR3 is CASSIRTGVEQYF. The CDR3 region has the DNA TGTGCCAGCAGTATCCGGACAGGGGTCGAGCAGTACTTC.

The count of this clone is one. This chain joins TRBV7-3 and TRBJ1-1; unclear D gene. This CDR3 spans 14 amino acids. Germline loops: CDR1 SGHTA, CDR2 FQGTGA. The ends were cut back, 2 bases at V and 1 base at J, with 8 bases in the middle. The CDR3 DNA reads as TGTGCCAGCAGCTTAGGCTTCGAGAACACTGAAGCTTTCTTT. It specifies CASSLGFENTEAFF.

The sample holds a few counts of this clone. The chain joins TRBV19 to TRBJ1-1; 7 bases map to TRBD1. J lost 0 bases, V lost 6 bases, and 4 bases had no gene match. The germline V gene has CDR1 LNHDA and CDR2 SQIVND (reference sequence). The CDR3 sequence is 14 residues long. The CDR3 bases are TGTGCCAGTAGAGACAGGGCGTTGAACACTGAAGCTTTCTTT. This translates into CASRDRALNTEAFF.

The chain joins TRBV10-2 to TRBJ2-7; TRBD1 might be the D (5 bases). The CDR3 has 14 residues. CDR1 WSHSY and CDR2 SAAADI come from the germline V gene. Trimming shortened V by 4 bases and J by 3 bases, and 13 bases separated the two germline ends. CDR3 sequence: CASSGQGEGYEQYV. CDR3 in DNA: TGCGCCAGCAGTGGGCAGGGTGAAGGCTACGAGCAGTACGTC.

The gene calls are TRBV7-2 and TRBJ2-3; 9 bases map to TRBD2. The J segment lost 0 bases and the V segment lost 1 base, leaving 8 bases of the junction unmatched. There are 18 residues in the CDR3. The germline V gene encodes CDR1 SGHTA and CDR2 FQGNSA. CDR3: CASSLVGSGGTSTDTQYF. The CDR3 bases are TGTGCCAGCAGCTTAGTCGGTAGCGGGGGTACTAGCACAGATACGCAGTATTTT.